The 30 T cell receptor beta chains below all came from one sample that was sequenced in a study of blood T cell repertoires in COVID-19 (dated by TCRdb to about 2020). Receptors were amplified or captured by the immunoSEQ multiplex PCR assay. TCRdb carries this immuneACCESS record with in-frame sequences only. Its versions omit some clonotypes, under half of them owing to an unresolved V gene in the studies checked, with the rest unexplained. This sample lists 250,000 to 350,000 clones; roughly 84% were detected once. 15% to 17% of the sample is held by the ten biggest clonotypes. The sequencing input was peripheral blood. These receptors were collected from a person aged 70 to 85 with COVID-19, enrolled during active disease.

This rearrangement joins TRBV5-1 to TRBJ1-2; TRBD1 matches 10 bases. The CDR3 runs 14 residues. Per germline, CDR1 SGHRS and CDR2 YFSETQ. J gave up 7 bases and V 0 bases, and 3 bases lay outside the gene matches. Written as DNA, the CDR3 is TGCGCCAGCAGCTTGGCGGGACAGGGGTCTGGCTACACCTTC. Protein sequence: CASSLAGQGSGYTF.

For the CDR3, the DNA is TGCGCCAGCAGCTTGGCGATGTCGCCAGAAAGCTCCTACAATGAGCAGTTCTTC. Protein sequence: CASSLAMSPESSYNEQFF. V usage is TRBV5-1 and J usage is TRBJ2-1; no firm D call. The length of the CDR3 is 18 residues. Between the trimmed V and J ends, which lost 0 bases and 0 bases, there was a span of 16 bases. CDR1 SGHRS and CDR2 YFSETQ come from the germline V gene.

The chain links TRBV30 to TRBJ1-6; 8 nucleotides align to TRBD1. The ends lost 4 bases at V and 7 bases at J; junction bases unmatched: 3. Germline CDR1 GTSNPN, CDR2 SVGIG (reference sequence). There are 13 residues in the CDR3. The DNA for the CDR3 is TGTGCCTGGACCGGGACAGGCAATTCACCCCTCCACTTT. It is translated as CAWTGTGNSPLHF. Together with reference TRBV30 and TRBJ1-6, the CDR3 gives the full variable domain: SQTIHQWPATLVQPVGSPLSLECTVEGTSNPNLYWYRQAAGRGLQLLFYSVGIGQISSEVPQNLSASRPQDRQFILSSKKLLLSDSGFYLCAWTGTGNSPLHFGNGTRLTVT.

The rearrangement links TRBV9 to TRBJ1-6; 7 bases line up with TRBD1. Germline CDR1 and CDR2: SGDLS and YYNGEE. This CDR3 region has 14 residues. V dropped 4 bases and J dropped 8; count of bases not matched to a gene: 6. CDR3 bases: TGTGCCAGCAGCTCCAGCGACAGGGATTCACCCCTCCACTTT. Translating it yields CASSSSDRDSPLHF. The variable domain in full, completed from reference TRBV9 and TRBJ1-6, reads DSGVTQTPKHLITATGQRVTLRCSPRSGDLSVYWYQQSLDQGLQFLIQYYNGEERAKGNILERFSAQQFPDLHSELNLSSLELGDSALYFCASSSSDRDSPLHFGNGTRLTVT.

This chain uses TRBV7-2 with TRBJ2-4; possibly TRBD2 for D (7 bases). The ends were cut back, 5 bases at V and 0 bases at J, with 20 bases in the middle. CDR1 is SGHTA, CDR2 FQGNSA, per germline. The CDR3 has 18 residues. CDR3 sequence (DNA): TGTGCCAGCAGCGCGCTCCTTGCGGGGGCACAAGCCAAAAACATTCAGTACTTC. Protein product: CASSALLAGAQAKNIQYF.

The chain links TRBV2 to TRBJ2-7, with 10 bases lining up with TRBD2. V shed 2 bases, J shed 5 bases, and the junction held 6 bases outside the gene matches. There are 15 residues in the CDR3. Germline CDR1 is SNHLY and CDR2 is FYNNEI. DNA for the CDR3: TGTGCCAGCAGTGAATTTCTAGCGGGGGACGACGAGCAGTACTTC. The encoded protein is CASSEFLAGDDEQYF.

This clone showed up just a few times. The rearrangement links TRBV14 to TRBJ2-3; 9 bases are shared with TRBD2. The CDR3 totals 15 residues. Trimming removed 4 bases from V and 3 bases from J; junction bases left unmatched: 5. The germline CDR1 and CDR2 sequences are SGHDN and FVKESK. The CDR3 loop reads CASSRPGLATDTQYF. The DNA of the CDR3 is TGTGCCAGCAGCCGACCGGGACTAGCTACAGATACGCAGTATTTT. The full variable domain, its missing parts supplied by reference TRBV14 and TRBJ2-3, is EAGVTQFPSHSVIEKGQTVTLRCDPISGHDNLYWYRRVMGKEIKFLLHFVKESKQDESGMPNNRFLAERTGGTYSTLKVQPAELEDSGVYFCASSRPGLATDTQYFGPGTRLTVL.

A few counts support this clone. The chain employs TRBV10-2 and TRBJ2-6; weak D call: TRBD2 (5 bases). Germline V gene sequence: CDR1 WSHSY, CDR2 SAAADI. The CDR3 length is 16 residues. V shed 6 bases and J shed 5 bases, with 17 bases lying between them. CDR3 nucleotides: TGCGCCAGCAGCAAGGACGCGGGTGGAAGGGCCAACGTCCTGACTTTC. Translating it yields CASSKDAGGRANVLTF.

This rearrangement joins TRBV5-4 to TRBJ1-6; TRBD1 aligns across 7 bases. Germline trimming cut 1 base from V and 5 bases from J; bases unmatched to any gene: 6. From germline, CDR1 is SGHNT and CDR2 YYREEE (reference sequence). CDR3 size: 16 residues. CDR3 in amino acids: CASSLYVGTDNSPLHF. CDR3 in DNA: TGTGCCAGCAGCTTGTATGTAGGGACAGATAATTCACCCCTCCACTTT.

The chain is built from TRBV28 and TRBJ1-5, with 9 bases identical to TRBD1. V was pared by 6 bases and J by 6 bases, with 15 bases of the junction left unmatched. Germline loops: CDR1 MDHEN, CDR2 SYDVKM. The CDR3 runs 17 residues. In nucleotides, the CDR3 is TGTGCCAGCAGAATTGGACAGGGGCTCGTGGTGAGTCAGCCCCAGCATTTT. Translated, it gives CASRIGQGLVVSQPQHF. Based on the CDR3 plus reference TRBV28 and TRBJ1-5, the full variable domain is DVKVTQSSRYLVKRTGEKVFLECVQDMDHENMFWYRQDPGLGLRLIYFSYDVKMKEKGDIPEGYSVSREKKERFSLILESASTNQTSMYLCASRIGQGLVVSQPQHFGDGTRLSIL.

This clone came up once. The chain combines TRBV4-1 with TRBJ2-1; weak D call: TRBD2 (5 bases). The germline V and J ends were trimmed by 1 base and 9 bases, with 16 bases remaining between them. Germline lookup yields CDR1 MGHRA and CDR2 YSYEKL. The CDR3 length is 15 residues. CDR3 nucleotide sequence: TGCGCCAGCAGCCAAGTTAACTTCGCCGGGATTGAGCAGTTCTTC. It yields the protein CASSQVNFAGIEQFF.

The chain employs TRBV15 and TRBJ1-3, with D hard to call. Trimming took off 5 bases at V and 0 bases at J, with 5 bases between the two ends. The germline gives CDR1 LNHNV, CDR2 YYDKDF (reference sequence). CDR3 length: 13 residues. In DNA form, the CDR3 reads TGTGCCACCAGCTTTAGCTCTGGAAACACCATATATTTT. Its translation: CATSFSSGNTIYF.

V gene TRBV7-2 combines with J gene TRBJ2-1; 8 bases align to TRBD1. CDR1 and CDR2 (germline): SGHTA, FQGNSA. CDR3 size: 12 residues. J was trimmed by 13 bases and V by 4 bases; bases with no gene match: 6. DNA of the CDR3: TGTGCCAGCAGCTACCGGACAGGGTCTCAGTTCTTC. Amino acids: CASSYRTGSQFF.

This clone occurred a few times. The chain is built from TRBV28 and TRBJ2-7; the D gene is possibly TRBD1 (5 bases). CDR1 is MDHEN and CDR2 is SYDVKM in the germline V gene. Trimming stripped 7 bases from V and 5 bases from J, with 15 bases between. The CDR3 extends over 13 amino acids. In nucleotides, the CDR3 is TGTGCCAGCACCACCTCCAGGGTAGACGAGCAGTACTTC. As protein: CASTTSRVDEQYF.

The chain employs TRBV5-6 and TRBJ2-1; the match to TRBD2 covers 11 bases. With V trimmed by 1 base and J by 5 bases, 8 bases remained unmatched. Germline CDR1 and CDR2: SGHDT and YYEEEE. The CDR3 extends over 17 amino acids. CDR3 loop: CASSLFVAGGDHNEQFF. The CDR3 DNA follows: TGTGCCAGCAGCTTGTTTGTAGCGGGAGGGGATCACAATGAGCAGTTCTTC.

The chain links TRBV4-3 to TRBJ2-3, with D perhaps matching TRBD2 (5 bases). Looked up from germline, CDR1 is LGHNA and CDR2 is YSLEER. The CDR3 is made up of 14 amino acids. V was pared by 2 bases and J by 2 bases, with 8 bases between. This chain's CDR3 is CASSQKRTTDTQYF. The CDR3 DNA sequence: TGCGCCAGCAGCCAAAAGCGGACCACAGATACGCAGTATTTT.

The CDR3 is CASSLWDITTGELFF. In nucleotides, the CDR3 is TGTGCCAGCAGCTTATGGGACATCACAACCGGGGAGCTGTTTTTT. The V call is TRBV7-2, the J call TRBJ2-2; TRBD1 might be the D (6 bases). The V gene lost 2 bases and the J gene lost 5 bases, with 12 bases spanning the gap. Germline-derived CDR1 and CDR2 are SGHTA and FQGNSA. The length of the CDR3 is 15 residues.

The J gene is TRBJ2-1, the V gene TRBV12-3 or TRBV12-4, with D uncertain. The V end was cut by 8 bases, the J end by 5 bases, with 4 bases between. This CDR3 is 10 amino acids long. The CDR3 reads CASGDNEQFF. As DNA, the CDR3 is TGTGCCAGCGGAGACAATGAGCAGTTCTTC.

This chain connects TRBV21-1 to TRBJ2-7; TRBD2, the D gene given by the table, was not confirmed from the DNA. TRBV21-1 is classified as a pseudogene. The CDR3 contains 17 residues. For the CDR3, the DNA is TGTGCCAGCAGCAAAGTTCTGGCGGGAGCTTCATCCTACGAGCAGTACTTC. Protein sequence: CASSKVLAGASSYEQYF.

V gene TRBV18 combines with J gene TRBJ2-7; 12 bases match TRBD1. V lost 3 bases and J lost 5; bases outside the gene matches: 5. In germline, CDR1 is KGHSH, CDR2 LQKENI. The CDR3 has 15 amino acids. This chain's CDR3 is CASSPTGQGANEQYF. For the CDR3, the DNA is TGTGCCAGCTCACCCACGGGACAGGGGGCAAACGAGCAGTACTTC. Supplemented by reference TRBV18 and TRBJ2-7, the full variable domain reads NAGVMQNPRHLVRRRGQEARLRCSPMKGHSHVYWYRQLPEEGLKFMVYLQKENIIDESGMPKERFSAEFPKEGPSILRIQQVVRGDSAAYFCASSPTGQGANEQYFGPGTRLTVT.

The chain has TRBV6-1 and TRBJ2-1; 7 bases are shared with TRBD2. This CDR3 is built from 13 residues. Germline assignment: CDR1 MNHNS and CDR2 SASEGT. Germline trimming cut 9 bases from V and 0 bases from J; bases unmatched to any gene: 2. The chain's CDR3 is CASASGSYNEQFF. The CDR3 nucleotides are TGTGCCAGTGCTAGCGGCTCCTACAATGAGCAGTTCTTC.

The rearrangement uses TRBV6-1 and TRBJ1-2; D may be TRBD1 (6 bases). Germline V gene lookup returns CDR1 MNHNS and CDR2 SASEGT. The CDR3 extends over 12 amino acids. The V gene lost 3 bases and the J gene lost 5 bases, with 7 bases spanning the gap. The DNA for the CDR3 is TGTGCCAGCAGTGAGGACAGATATGGCTACACCTTC. Translated: CASSEDRYGYTF.

This clone was counted between two and nine times. This chain's CDR3 is CASSPDRGRGANSPLHF. Here the CDR3 DNA reads TGTGCCAGCAGCCCCGACAGGGGGCGAGGCGCTAATTCACCCCTCCACTTT. The chain employs TRBV7-3 and TRBJ1-6; 10 nucleotides line up with TRBD1. CDR1 is SGHTA, CDR2 FQGTGA, per germline. There are 17 residues in the CDR3. V trimming: 5 bases; J trimming: 6 bases; junction bases outside the gene matches: 10.

The chain uses TRBV7-9 and TRBJ1-3; no clear D. V dropped 5 bases and J dropped 4 bases, with 12 bases sitting between them. The CDR3 is made up of 14 amino acids. CDR1 is SEHNR and CDR2 is FQNEAQ in the germline V gene (reference sequence). CDR3 region: CASSEGTVGNTIYF. CDR3 DNA: TGTGCCAGCAGCGAGGGAACAGTCGGAAACACCATATATTTT.

This chain joins TRBV13 and TRBJ2-4, with TRBD2 matching 10 bases. Germline V CDR1 and CDR2: PRHDT, FYEKMQ (reference sequence). The CDR3 length is 15 residues. The V segment lost 1 base and the J segment 3 bases; nucleotides outside the gene matches: 0. CDR3 sequence reads: CASSLASGGKNIQYF. The CDR3 nucleotides read TGTGCCAGCAGCTTAGCTAGCGGGGGCAAAAACATTCAGTACTTC.

This clone was seen a few times. CDR3 amino acids: CASSSNPTGFGRTEAFF. The CDR3 coding sequence is TGTGCCAGCAGTTCCAACCCAACTGGGTTCGGCAGGACTGAAGCTTTCTTT. The chain is built from TRBV27 and TRBJ1-1; D unresolved. The CDR3 has 17 residues. The germline V and J ends were trimmed by 4 bases and 5 bases, with 23 bases remaining between them. Germline V gives CDR1 MNHEY, CDR2 SMNVEV (reference sequence).

The chain recombines TRBV7-3 with TRBJ2-3, with 8 nucleotides matching TRBD1. The V and J ends lost 6 bases and 0 bases, in that order; junction bases with no gene match: 5. The CDR3 has 15 residues. CDR1 is SGHTA, CDR2 FQGTGA, per germline. The DNA for the CDR3 is TGTGCCAGCAGTTTCACAGGGGGGAGCACAGATACGCAGTATTTT. Its translation is CASSFTGGSTDTQYF.

The CDR3 sequence is CASSPDSAFF. The CDR3 bases are TGTGCCAGCAGCCCAGACAGTGCTTTCTTT. The chain carries TRBV7-9 and TRBJ1-1, with D possibly being TRBD1 (5 bases). The CDR3 spans 10 residues. V gave up 5 bases and J gave up 11 bases, with 9 bases separating them. The germline V gene has CDR1 SEHNR and CDR2 FQNEAQ (reference sequence).

This clone was recorded only once. The chain has TRBV12-5 and TRBJ2-2; TRBD1 matches at 8 bases. V shed 6 bases and J 6 bases; nucleotides not matched to a gene: 9. The CDR3 covers 15 residues. The V gene's germline CDR1 is LGHNT and CDR2 FRNRAP. CDR3 nucleotides: TGTGCTAGTGGCTCGGACAGGGATGGTTCCGGGGAGCTGTTTTTT. Encoded protein: CASGSDRDGSGELFF.

The gene calls are TRBV23-1 and TRBJ2-7; D gene unclear. TRBV23-1 is an ORF, and what it does is uncertain. This CDR3 is 16 amino acids long. V was cut by 1 base and J by 6 bases, with 19 bases left in between. The CDR3, as DNA: TGCGCCAGCAGTCAATGCGGCACCCTCGACGGTTGCGAGCAGTACTTC. Residues: CASSQCGTLDGCEQYF.